The rows below give T cell receptor beta chains drawn from one sample of a study of beta chain features in type 1 diabetes. Method: immunoSEQ multiplex PCR; TCRdb's copy keeps in-frame clones and lacks some. The table records 500,000 to 700,000 clones, around a sixth of them present only once. Material for sequencing was naive CD4+ T cells from blood. The origin of the receptors is a man between 18 and 29 years old in good health. Each CDR3 is given with its conserved first and last residue. A D gene is named only where the DNA matches it firmly. Rows may omit the clone size; those that give it use once, few, many or a size class.

v_gene	abundance	j_gene	d_gene	CDR3aa	CDR3nt
TRBV5-1	few	TRBJ1-3	.	CASSLAGSSGNTIYF	TGCGCCAGCAGCTTGGCAGGGTCCTCCGGAAACACCATATATTTT
TRBV5-4	few	TRBJ2-5	.	CASSLAVSGMETQYF	TGTGCCAGCAGCTTGGCCGTTTCGGGAATGGAGACCCAGTACTTC
TRBV28	.	TRBJ1-2	.	CASSRPDRLYGYTF	TGTGCCAGCAGTCGCCCAGACAGGCTCTATGGCTACACCTTC
TRBV30	few	TRBJ1-1	TRBD1	CAWSDRDRTEAFF	TGTGCCTGGAGCGACCGGGACAGGACTGAAGCTTTCTTT
TRBV27	.	TRBJ2-7	.	CASSLFQGTSREQYF	TGTGCCAGCAGTTTATTCCAGGGCACCTCTCGCGAGCAGTACTTC
TRBV4-3	few	TRBJ2-1	.	CASSQEVRDFYNEQFF	TGCGCCAGCAGCCAAGAGGTGAGAGATTTCTACAATGAGCAGTTCTTC
TRBV18	.	TRBJ1-1	.	CASSPQGVETEAFF	TGTGCCAGCTCACCACAGGGGGTTGAAACTGAAGCTTTCTTT
TRBV15	few	TRBJ1-5	TRBD1	CATSRDTGGNQPQHF	TGTGCCACCAGCAGAGATACAGGGGGCAATCAGCCCCAGCATTTT
TRBV9	few	TRBJ2-5	.	CASSLTSNQGIQYF	TGTGCCAGCAGCCTAACCTCCAATCAGGGCATCCAGTACTTC
TRBV29-1	.	TRBJ2-5	TRBD1	CSVGTGGPETQYF	TGCAGCGTCGGGACAGGGGGCCCAGAGACCCAGTACTTC
TRBV2	.	TRBJ2-2	TRBD1	CASSVQGARGELFF	TGTGCCAGCAGTGTACAGGGGGCGCGTGGGGAGCTGTTTTTT
TRBV9	.	TRBJ1-1	.	CASSVDWGRGMNTEAFF	TGTGCCAGCAGCGTAGACTGGGGAAGAGGGATGAACACTGAAGCTTTCTTT
TRBV4-2	.	TRBJ2-1	.	CASSQDGDYNEQFF	TGTGCCAGCAGCCAAGACGGGGACTACAATGAGCAGTTCTTC
TRBV4-1	.	TRBJ2-1	TRBD1	CASSLQGAEQFF	TGCGCCAGCAGCCTACAGGGGGCCGAGCAGTTCTTC
TRBV7-6	few	TRBJ1-3	.	CASSTGNTIYF	TGTGCCAGCAGCACAGGAAACACCATATATTTT
TRBV19	few	TRBJ2-7	.	CASTSNLAGEQYF	TGTGCCAGTACCTCCAATTTAGCCGGCGAGCAGTACTTC
TRBV28	.	TRBJ1-5	.	CASSLLSAPQPQHF	TGTGCCAGCAGTTTACTCTCAGCCCCTCAGCCCCAGCATTTT
TRBV4-2	few	TRBJ1-4	.	CASSQNPLVALLEKLFF	TGTGCCAGCAGCCAAAACCCCCTGGTTGCCTTGCTTGAAAAACTGTTTTTT
TRBV7-2	.	TRBJ1-2	TRBD1	CASSPDRGHGYTF	TGTGCCAGCAGCCCAGACAGGGGGCACGGCTACACCTTC
TRBV2	.	TRBJ2-2	.	CASRQGAGELFF	TGTGCCAGCAGACAGGGCGCCGGGGAGCTGTTTTTT
TRBV28	few	TRBJ2-1	.	CASTQATINEQFF	TGTGCCAGCACCCAGGCCACGATCAATGAGCAGTTCTTC
TRBV7-6	.	TRBJ2-7	TRBD1	CASSPRGTGSYEQYF	TGTGCCAGCAGCCCCCGGGGGACAGGGTCCTACGAGCAGTACTTC
TRBV2	few	TRBJ1-2	.	CASSEDRVGGYTF	TGTGCCAGCAGTGAAGACAGGGTAGGTGGCTACACCTTC
TRBV10-3	few	TRBJ2-1	TRBD2	CAATMGLAGLYAYNEQFF	TGTGCCGCCACGATGGGACTAGCGGGATTGTACGCCTACAATGAGCAGTTCTTC
TRBV25-1	.	TRBJ2-7	.	CASPSPERAEEQYF	TGTGCCAGCCCCTCACCTGAGAGGGCAGAGGAGCAGTACTTC
TRBV29-1	.	TRBJ1-1	TRBD1	CSVPSGGQGGTEAFF	TGCAGCGTCCCCTCAGGGGGACAGGGGGGCACTGAAGCTTTCTTT
TRBV6-5	few	TRBJ2-1	.	CASSLRSSYNEQFF	TGTGCCAGCAGCCTTAGGAGCTCCTACAATGAGCAGTTCTTC
TRBV28	.	TRBJ2-7	.	CATRSYEQYF	TGTGCCACCCGGTCCTACGAGCAGTACTTC
TRBV28	few	TRBJ1-3	TRBD1	CASSTGVYSGNTIYF	TGTGCCAGTTCTACAGGGGTTTACTCTGGAAACACCATATATTTT
TRBV10-3	.	TRBJ2-7	.	CAAWRGAPYEQYF	TGTGCCGCCTGGCGCGGGGCCCCCTACGAGCAGTACTTC
TRBV21-1	few	TRBJ2-5	.	CASSKWTGGAETQYF	TGTGCCAGCAGCAAATGGACAGGGGGCGCCGAGACCCAGTACTTC
TRBV5-6	.	TRBJ2-1	.	CASSSDLWVWRPYNEQFF	TGTGCCAGCAGCTCGGACCTGTGGGTGTGGAGACCCTACAATGAGCAGTTCTTC
TRBV7-2	.	TRBJ1-2	.	CASSWTVPGYTF	TGTGCCAGCAGTTGGACAGTCCCTGGCTACACCTTC
TRBV29-1	few	TRBJ2-7	TRBD1	CSVVRDRSYEQYF	TGCAGCGTGGTCCGGGACAGATCCTACGAGCAGTACTTC
TRBV7-8	.	TRBJ1-3	.	CASSPGGGNTIYF	TGTGCCAGCAGCCCCGGGGGGGGAAACACCATATATTTT
TRBV11-2	.	TRBJ2-1	.	CASSLRSYNEQFF	TGTGCCAGCAGCTTACGGTCCTACAATGAGCAGTTCTTC
TRBV29-1	few	TRBJ2-5	.	CSVDHLGRGQETQYF	TGCAGCGTTGACCACTTGGGACGGGGACAAGAGACCCAGTACTTC
TRBV25-1	few	TRBJ2-3	.	CASSEGPGVTDTQYF	TGTGCCAGCAGTGAAGGCCCGGGGGTCACAGATACGCAGTATTTT
TRBV11-3	.	TRBJ2-7	.	CASSLASPGKQYF	TGTGCCAGCAGCTTAGCCTCCCCGGGGAAGCAGTACTTC
TRBV2	.	TRBJ2-7	.	CASSEAPSRGYEQYF	TGTGCCAGCAGTGAAGCTCCGAGCCGGGGGTACGAGCAGTACTTC
TRBV9	.	TRBJ1-4	.	CASSVGPREVSEKLFF	TGTGCCAGCAGCGTAGGTCCGAGGGAAGTGAGTGAAAAACTGTTTTTT
TRBV30	.	TRBJ2-5	.	CAWLSGVRTQYF	TGTGCCTGGCTCTCAGGGGTGCGCACCCAGTACTTC
TRBV28	.	TRBJ2-1	TRBD2	CASSLITGLARFF	TGTGCCAGCAGCTTAATTACGGGACTAGCACGGTTCTTC
TRBV25-1	.	TRBJ1-5	.	CASSEGQLGNQPQHF	TGTGCCAGCAGTGAAGGACAGTTAGGGAATCAGCCCCAGCATTTT
TRBV7-3	.	TRBJ2-4	.	CASSPTLQRAPAKNIQYF	TGTGCCAGCAGTCCTACCCTACAGCGGGCCCCAGCCAAAAACATTCAGTACTTC
TRBV21-1	.	TRBJ1-5	.	CASSKGGGCDQPQHF	TGTGCCAGCAGCAAAGGGGGTGGGTGCGATCAGCCCCAGCATTTT